The 18 T cell receptor beta chains presented below share a single source sample, sequenced in a study of cytotoxic CD8 clonotypes in ibrutinib-treated CLL. Method: immunoSEQ multiplex PCR; TCRdb's copy keeps in-frame clones and lacks some. Of around 25,000 clones in the sample, 60% to 80% are singletons; the top ten hold roughly half. This sample comprised PBMCs, obtained at disease progression, from a patient treated with ibrutinib. Receptors were obtained from a human donor with chronic lymphocytic leukemia.

In its sample, this clone was seen a few times. The rearrangement uses TRBV2 and TRBJ2-7; D ambiguous. Germline lookup yields CDR1 SNHLY and CDR2 FYNNEI. The CDR3 extends over 11 amino acids. V was pared by 6 bases and J by 3 bases, with 6 bases between. CDR3 bases: TGTGCCAGCAGCGCTATCTACGAGCAGTACTTC. Translation gives CASSAIYEQYF.

This clone was seen more than once but under ten times. V and J are TRBV4-3 and TRBJ2-7, with D unresolved. Germline CDR1 and CDR2: LGHNA and YSLEER. The CDR3 has 15 amino acids. V was pared by 0 bases and J by 1 base, with 10 bases between. The CDR3 loop reads CASSQDLAESYEQYF. As DNA, the CDR3 is TGCGCCAGCAGCCAAGATCTGGCGGAATCCTACGAGCAGTACTTC.

The J gene is TRBJ1-1, the V gene TRBV7-9; D might be TRBD1 (5 bases). The germline V gene encodes CDR1 SEHNR and CDR2 FQNEAQ (reference sequence). Trimming stripped 4 bases from V and 5 bases from J, with 8 bases between. This CDR3 comprises 12 residues. In DNA form, the CDR3 reads TGTGCCAGCAGCTGGGGACCGACTGAAGCTTTCTTT. Translated: CASSWGPTEAFF.

This clone was seen a few times. The V call is TRBV30, the J call TRBJ1-2; D remains ambiguous. Trimming removed 2 bases from V and 0 bases from J, with 13 bases in between. CDR3 length equals 15 residues. Per germline, CDR1 GTSNPN and CDR2 SVGIG (reference sequence). CDR3 DNA sequence: TGTGCCTGGAGTCAAACGCTTATATCTAACTATGGCTACACCTTC. Protein product: CAWSQTLISNYGYTF.

This chain connects TRBV11-1 to TRBJ2-5; TRBD2 aligns across 7 bases. Germline CDR1 is SGHAT and CDR2 is FQDESV (reference sequence). The CDR3 contains 14 residues. The J segment lost 2 bases and the V segment lost 3 bases, leaving 3 bases of the junction unmatched. The CDR3 region is CASSFGGGQETQYF. The CDR3 nucleotides are TGTGCCAGCAGCTTCGGCGGGGGACAAGAGACCCAGTACTTC.

CDR3 bases: TGTGCCAGCTCACTTGCTCGCCAAGAGACCCAGTACTTC. Translation: CASSLARQETQYF. The rearrangement joins TRBV18 to TRBJ2-5; no clear D gene. Germline CDR1 reads KGHSH; CDR2 reads LQKENI. V lost 4 bases and J lost 1, with 7 bases in between. The CDR3 has 13 residues.

V gene TRBV5-6 combines with J gene TRBJ2-7, with TRBD1 as a possible D gene (5 bases). V was pared by 0 bases and J by 1 base, with 14 bases between. CDR1 and CDR2 from the germline V gene are SGHDT and YYEEEE. The CDR3 runs to 16 residues. DNA of the CDR3: TGTGCCAGCAGCTTGGCCGGCAGGGATCGGTCCTACGAGCAGTACTTC. Its protein is CASSLAGRDRSYEQYF.

The chain is built from TRBV29-1 and TRBJ2-2; 10 positions agree with TRBD2. The CDR3 spans 20 residues. V was clipped by 0 bases and J by 3 bases; unmatched bases: 16. Per the germline V gene, CDR1 is SQVTM and CDR2 is ANQGSEA. The chain's CDR3 is CSVEDAGTSEKGGYTGELFF. The CDR3 DNA sequence: TGCAGCGTTGAAGATGCCGGGACTAGCGAAAAAGGGGGGTACACCGGGGAGCTGTTTTTT.

The chain is built from TRBV9 and TRBJ1-1, with TRBD1 matching over 10 bases. Unmatched junction bases numbered 2, after V lost 0 bases and J lost 3 bases. Germline V CDR1 and CDR2: SGDLS, YYNGEE. This CDR3 has 15 residues. The CDR3 bases are TGTGCCAGCAGCGTAGTTGGGACAGGGGACACTGAAGCTTTCTTT. Translating it yields CASSVVGTGDTEAFF. Full variable domain (remainder filled in from reference TRBV9 and TRBJ1-1): DSGVTQTPKHLITATGQRVTLRCSPRSGDLSVYWYQQSLDQGLQFLIQYYNGEERAKGNILERFSAQQFPDLHSELNLSSLELGDSALYFCASSVVGTGDTEAFFGQGTRLTVV.

V usage is TRBV30 and J usage is TRBJ1-1; D is possibly TRBD1 (5 bases). The CDR3 is 12 residues long. Trimming took off 4 bases at V and 5 bases at J, with 11 bases between the two ends. CDR1 is GTSNPN, CDR2 SVGIG, per germline (reference sequence). Here the CDR3 reads CAWKEGRTEAFF. DNA of the CDR3: TGTGCCTGGAAGGAGGGGAGGACTGAAGCTTTCTTT.

V gene TRBV9 combines with J gene TRBJ1-6; D is undetermined. The CDR3 contains 13 residues. CDR1 is SGDLS, CDR2 YYNGEE, per germline. V lost 5 bases to trimming and J lost 2 bases, with 5 bases between them. The CDR3 nucleotides are TGTGCCAGCAGTCGGACCTATAATTCACCCCTCCACTTT. It is translated as CASSRTYNSPLHF.

The V call is TRBV19, the J call TRBJ1-3, with 7 nucleotides matching TRBD1. The CDR3 extends over 16 amino acids. Germline V CDR1 and CDR2: LNHDA, SQIVND (reference sequence). Trimming at V came to 9 bases and at J to 0 bases, leaving 11 bases not matched to a gene. CDR3 residues: CASNTGVQISGNTIYF. The CDR3 DNA sequence: TGTGCCAGCAACACAGGGGTCCAGATCTCTGGAAACACCATATATTTT. Filled out from reference TRBV19 and TRBJ1-3, the complete variable domain reads DGGITQSPKYLFRKEGQNVTLSCEQNLNHDAMYWYRQDPGQGLRLIYYSQIVNDFQKGDIAEGYSVSREKKESFPLTVTSAQKNPTAFYLCASNTGVQISGNTIYFGEGSWLTVV.

This clone has just a few counts. The chain uses TRBV4-1 and TRBJ2-5; the D gene is possibly TRBD1 (5 bases). Trimming took off 0 bases at V and 7 bases at J, with 9 bases between the two ends. The CDR3 covers 13 residues. CDR1 is MGHRA, CDR2 YSYEKL, per germline. This CDR3 reads CASSQDQGGTQYF. CDR3 coding DNA: TGCGCCAGCAGCCAAGATCAGGGCGGGACCCAGTACTTC.

The sample holds one count of this clone. This sequence joins TRBV7-3 and TRBJ1-1; D call uncertain. This CDR3 region has 14 residues. V was cut by 0 bases and J by 0 bases, with 5 bases left in between. Germline V gene lookup returns CDR1 SGHTA and CDR2 FQGTGA. CDR3 residues: CASSLTGMNTEAFF. The CDR3 DNA sequence: TGTGCCAGCAGCTTAACGGGTATGAACACTGAAGCTTTCTTT.

The chain links TRBV23-1 to TRBJ1-2; no clear D. TRBV23-1 is assigned to the ORF class and has an uncertain function. Trimming left V 6 bases short and J 8 bases short, with 7 bases between. CDR3 size: 10 residues. CDR3 in DNA: TGCGCCAGCAGCCAAGGGGGCTACACCTTC. This sequence encodes CASSQGGYTF.

This clone was detected a few times. This chain uses TRBV18 with TRBJ1-4; TRBD1 agrees at 7 bases. V gave up 3 bases and J gave up 8 bases; unmatched junction bases: 3. CDR1 is KGHSH and CDR2 is LQKENI in the germline V gene. This CDR3 region has 13 residues. CDR3 DNA sequence: TGTGCCAGCTCACCTGAGACAGGGGAAAAACTGTTTTTT. This encodes CASSPETGEKLFF.

The chain uses TRBV27 and TRBJ1-5; D gene ambiguous. CDR1 and CDR2 (germline): MNHEY, SMNVEV (reference sequence). Deletions cut 2 bases from V and 2 bases from J, with 7 bases between. The CDR3 runs to 14 residues. In nucleotides, the CDR3 is TGTGCCAGCAGTTTAACGAGAGGCAATCAGCCCCAGCATTTT. Its protein product is CASSLTRGNQPQHF.

Judged by abundance, this clone is large. CDR3 DNA: TGTGCCAGCAGCGCTACAGGGGGACGGAGGCAGCCCCAGCATTTT. It is translated as CASSATGGRRQPQHF. The gene calls are TRBV9 and TRBJ1-5, with TRBD1 matching 8 bases. The CDR3 contains 15 residues. Trimming at V came to 3 bases and at J to 7 bases, leaving 9 bases not matched to a gene. Per germline, CDR1 SGDLS and CDR2 YYNGEE.